Described below is a single T cell receptor (beta chain) sequence and its context. Those enrolled, adults aged roughly 18 to 95 years, came from about two dozen US areas. Per the original methods: Reference gene primers were amplified, and this amplification served to estimate nucleated cell counts. Only in-frame clones appear in the TCRdb table, and some are missing; sequencing was by immunoSEQ multiplex PCR. The V and J calls and the clone size are those of that table, but D and trimming were determined from the DNA. The sample includes 140,000 to 150,000 clones, roughly 78% seen only once; the top ten take approximately 6%. The germline CDR1 and CDR2 sequences are KGHSH and LQKENI. Trimming stripped 6 bases from V and 8 bases from J, with 19 bases between. This CDR3 contains 14 residues. This specimen comes from a study of blood T cell repertoires in COVID-19.

The V and J genes are TRBV18 and TRBJ1-2; weak D call: TRBD1 (6 bases). Sample: PBMCs or T cells enriched from blood (not recorded which). The receptor comes from a woman in her forties or fifties who had recovered from COVID-19. The chain's CDR3 is CASSQGTTEEGYTF. DNA of the CDR3: TGTGCCAGCTCCCAGGGGACAACGGAGGAGGGCTACACCTTC.